This T cell receptor beta chain was documented in a study of T cell changes during pregnancy in multiple sclerosis. Sequenced by immunoSEQ multiplex PCR; TCRdb stores in-frame clones only, minus some. The sample contains about 92,000 clones, around 92% of which appear only once. There are a few counts of this clone. The germline V gene encodes CDR1 SGHTA and CDR2 FQGNSA. V was cut by 2 bases and J by 5 bases, with 13 bases left in between. CDR3 size: 15 residues. The V call is TRBV7-2, the J call TRBJ1-5, with D unclear. This TCR was sampled from a female donor with multiple sclerosis, enrolled in a pregnancy study. Material: peripheral blood, obtained in the first trimester of pregnancy. CDR3 sequence (DNA): TGTGCCAGCAGCTTAAGGAATGCAGGTGATCAGCCCCAGCATTTT. Translation: CASSLRNAGDQPQHF.